This T cell receptor beta chain comes out of a study of cytomegalovirus exposure and HLA in healthy donors. General study findings and limits: What a later analysis reportedly showed was that an Asian-associated ancestry cluster had fewer N-insertions than the roughly 720-donor mean. Being productive about 87% or about 30% of the time was typical of most TCR beta V segments in an earlier analysis. Indistinguishable V segments, including TRBV6-2 and TRBV6-3, were excluded.

Vbeta (60) and Jbeta (13) primers were used in the PCR. Measured with immunoSEQ multiplex PCR; TCRdb has only the in-frame clones, and not every one. The data hold approximately 88,000 clones, with more than 70% observed a single time. On this clone: Its matching antigen is unknown.

Losses at the gene ends were 2 bases for V and 2 bases for J; bases not matched to a gene: 0. The germline V gene encodes CDR1 MNHEY and CDR2 SVGAGI. This CDR3 has 14 residues. Material: PBMCs. The V gene is TRBV6-5, the J gene TRBJ1-5; 7 nucleotides line up with TRBD1. The receptor comes from a man between 18 and 35 years old in good health and CMV-seronegative. CDR3 DNA: TGTGCCAGCAGTTACGACAGGGGCAATCAGCCCCAGCATTTT. This encodes CASSYDRGNQPQHF.